This T cell receptor beta chain was profiled in a study of T-cell memory formation after mild COVID-19. Study in general: There were largely donor-specific TCR clusters.

TCRdb fed the 5' RACE reads into MiXCR, producing one record per CDR3 protein. The sample lists about 90,000 distinct CDR3 sequences; roughly 16% were seen once. V shed 3 bases and J 1 base; nucleotides not matched to a gene: 10. This CDR3 is built from 17 residues. CDR1 and CDR2 from the germline V gene are MGHRA and YSYEKL. As concerns this clonotype: Antigen specificity is unknown.

Findings and limits, study-wide: The CD4+ clones that contracted clustered mainly within CM and EM, and the CD8+ clones concentrated in EMRA.

This chain links TRBV4-1 with TRBJ2-7; 9 bases match TRBD1. This receptor was taken from a man aged 18 to 35 who had mild COVID-19 (a few samples of this study predate the infection). Cell type and time point are not known. The sample comprised PBMCs or a T cell subset sorted from them (not recorded which). The CDR3 is CASSQSSPGQGSYEQYF. The CDR3 DNA sequence: TGCGCCAGCAGCCAGTCCTCCCCGGGACAGGGTTCCTACGAGCAGTACTTC.